The text below deals with one TCR beta chain. The antigen remains undetermined. This record belongs to a study of cytomegalovirus exposure and HLA in healthy donors. On the study more broadly: Most genotyped donors, 65% to 85% of about 400, had Caucasian-associated genetic ancestry.

Study-wide points: Presence/absence analyses assumed roughly uniform sequencing depth across donors.

V trimming: 2 bases; J trimming: 15 bases; junction bases outside the gene matches: 4. The length of the CDR3 is 12 residues. Germline assignment: CDR1 MNHEY and CDR2 SVGAGI. PCR involved 60 Vbeta and 13 Jbeta primers. Clones were read by immunoSEQ multiplex PCR, and TCRdb kept only the in-frame ones, dropping some. The data hold roughly 160,000 clones, with 80% observed a single time. The rearrangement joins TRBV6-5 to TRBJ1-6; 7 positions match TRBD1. This receptor was identified in a woman between 50 and 59 years old in good health and CMV-seronegative. Sequenced sample: PBMCs. The CDR3 spells CASSYDREILHF. The CDR3 coding sequence is TGTGCCAGCAGTTACGACAGGGAGATCCTCCACTTT.